Sequencing of this TCR beta chain was carried out in a study of cytomegalovirus exposure and HLA in healthy donors. Note on this clone: The antigen remains undetermined.

Study observations and caveats: A later analysis found most CMV-associated TCR beta chains apparently HLA-restricted. Cytomegalovirus association was listed for under 200 TCR beta chains.

PCR involved 60 Vbeta and 13 Jbeta primers. As originally analysed: Tens of millions of unique TCR beta chains, roughly 12 million shared, were counted in a later analysis. Libraries were prepared by immunoSEQ multiplex PCR; TCRdb keeps only in-frame clonotypes and omits some of them. The V and J calls and clone size were taken over from that table, and D and trimming were inferred from the DNA. The repertoire includes 150,000 to 200,000 clones, around 83% of them detected once, and about 1.7% sits in the top ten. Germline V CDR1 and CDR2: LGHNA, YSLEER. CDR3 size: 15 residues. After removal of 1 base from V and 7 bases from J, the junction contained 4 bases not matched to a gene.

What was sequenced was PBMCs. The chain couples TRBV4-3 to TRBJ1-4, with 9 bases aligning to TRBD1. The origin of this receptor is a man aged 35 to 55 in good health and CMV-seropositive. The CDR3 loop is CASSQVGGQGEKLFF. For the CDR3, the DNA is TGCGCCAGCAGCCAAGTGGGGGGACAGGGTGAAAAACTGTTTTTT.